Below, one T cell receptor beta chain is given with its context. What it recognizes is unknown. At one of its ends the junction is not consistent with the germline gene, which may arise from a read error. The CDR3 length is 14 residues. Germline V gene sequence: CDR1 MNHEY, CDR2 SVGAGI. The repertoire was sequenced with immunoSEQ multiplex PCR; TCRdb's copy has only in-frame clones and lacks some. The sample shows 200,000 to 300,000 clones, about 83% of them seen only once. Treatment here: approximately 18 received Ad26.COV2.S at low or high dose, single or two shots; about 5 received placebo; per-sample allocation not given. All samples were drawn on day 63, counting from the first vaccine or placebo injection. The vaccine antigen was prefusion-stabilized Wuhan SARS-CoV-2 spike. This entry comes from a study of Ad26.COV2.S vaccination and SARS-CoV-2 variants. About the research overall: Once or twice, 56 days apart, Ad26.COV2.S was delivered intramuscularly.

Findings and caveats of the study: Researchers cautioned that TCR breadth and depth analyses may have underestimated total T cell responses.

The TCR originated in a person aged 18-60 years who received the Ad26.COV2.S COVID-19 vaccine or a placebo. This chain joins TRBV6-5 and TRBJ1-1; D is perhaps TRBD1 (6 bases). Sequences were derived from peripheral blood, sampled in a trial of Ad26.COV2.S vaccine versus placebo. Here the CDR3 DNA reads TGTGCCAGCAGCTCCCATACAACAGGGTCTGAGGCTTTCTTT. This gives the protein CASSSHTTGSEAFF.